The 9 T cell receptor beta chains in this list originate from one sample, sequenced in a study of a mutant IDH1 vaccine in newly diagnosed glioma. Clones were read by immunoSEQ multiplex PCR, and TCRdb kept only the in-frame ones, dropping some. Of more than 50,000 clones in the sample, 80% to 90% are singletons; the top ten hold approximately 2.6%. Regarding time point: baseline, week 1 (first vaccination visit). Described treatment: pre-vaccination baseline after standard-of-care therapy. The sample consisted of PBMCs, taken from a glioma patient treated with radiotherapy, temozolomide or both. The receptor set was obtained from a man aged 30 to 39 with glioma.

The chain uses TRBV27 and TRBJ1-1, with 7 bases aligning to TRBD1. The CDR3 totals 15 residues. Germline-derived CDR1 and CDR2 are MNHEY and SMNVEV (reference sequence). Trimming at V came to 8 bases and at J to 1 base, leaving 10 bases not matched to a gene. The chain's CDR3 is CASRLQGIGNTEAFF. CDR3 DNA sequence: TGTGCCAGCCGACTACAGGGGATTGGGAACACTGAAGCTTTCTTT.

CDR3 amino acids: CSAIENEQFF. CDR3 sequence (DNA): TGCAGTGCCATAGAAAATGAGCAGTTCTTC. V and J are TRBV20-1 and TRBJ2-1; D call uncertain. The germline V and J ends were trimmed by 6 bases and 7 bases, with 7 bases remaining between them. CDR1 and CDR2 (germline): DFQATT, SNEGSKA (reference sequence). The CDR3 is 10 residues long.

This clone was observed once. The chain combines TRBV6-6 with TRBJ2-3; D is uncertain. Germline CDR1 reads MNHNY; CDR2 reads SVGAGI (reference sequence). The germline V and J ends were trimmed by 5 bases and 0 bases, with 12 bases remaining between them. The CDR3 runs 15 residues. The CDR3 DNA reads TGTGCCAGCAGTACACGCAGCACAAGCACAGATACGCAGTATTTT. It codes for CASSTRSTSTDTQYF.

The V and J genes are TRBV5-6 and TRBJ1-2; 9 bases agree with TRBD1. The trim removed 1 base at V and 5 bases at J, leaving 6 bases unmatched. This CDR3 region has 15 residues. Germline CDR1 SGHDT, CDR2 YYEEEE. Here the CDR3 reads CASSLLWTGAYGYTF. The CDR3 DNA sequence: TGTGCCAGCAGCTTGTTGTGGACAGGGGCTTATGGCTACACCTTC.

This chain joins TRBV19 and TRBJ1-5; D unclear. Germline CDR1 reads LNHDA; CDR2 reads SQIVND (reference sequence). Trimming left V 7 bases short and J 6 bases short, with 13 bases between. The CDR3 is 13 amino acids. The CDR3 loop reads CASTPLMGQPQHF. The DNA of the CDR3 is TGTGCCAGTACCCCGCTAATGGGTCAGCCCCAGCATTTT.

J is TRBJ1-4 and V is TRBV9; 9 bases agree with TRBD1. This CDR3 comprises 13 residues. V was clipped by 7 bases and J by 7 bases; unmatched bases: 5. Germline V gene sequence: CDR1 SGDLS, CDR2 YYNGEE. CDR3 sequence: CASGSDRGEKLFF. The CDR3 bases are TGTGCCAGCGGGTCGGACAGGGGTGAAAAACTGTTTTTT.

This chain links TRBV5-5 with TRBJ2-5, with TRBD2 as a possible D gene (5 bases). Germline loops: CDR1 SGHKS, CDR2 YYEKEE (reference sequence). V was pared by 4 bases and J by 1 base, with 11 bases between. The CDR3 has 14 amino acids. The CDR3 reads CASSLRVSQETQYF. The CDR3 DNA is TGTGCCAGCAGCCTGAGGGTGTCCCAAGAGACCCAGTACTTC.

The genes are TRBV5-4 and TRBJ2-2, with 10 positions matching TRBD1. The CDR3 is 15 residues long. V was clipped by 3 bases and J by 5 bases; unmatched bases: 4. Germline V CDR1 and CDR2: SGHNT, YYREEE (reference sequence). The CDR3 DNA is TGTGCCAGCAGCTATAGGACAGGGGGGACCGGGGAGCTGTTTTTT. Protein sequence: CASSYRTGGTGELFF.

The chain carries TRBV5-1 and TRBJ1-2; D uncertain. CDR1 is SGHRS and CDR2 is YFSETQ in the germline V gene. Trimming shortened V by 0 bases and J by 4 bases, and 10 bases separated the two germline ends. The CDR3 sequence is 14 residues long. The CDR3 region has the DNA TGCGCCAGCAGCTTGGAGGCCGTCTCCTATGGCTACACCTTC. Encoded protein: CASSLEAVSYGYTF.